The rows below give T cell receptor beta chains drawn from one sample of a study of shared clonotypes between healthy human individuals. Method: immunoSEQ multiplex PCR; TCRdb's copy keeps in-frame clones and lacks some. Of 550,000 to 600,000 clones listed, roughly 98% are singletons. The sequenced sample consisted of naive CD8+ T cells sorted from blood. All receptors derive from a man aged 25-45 years in good health. Both conserved end residues are part of each CDR3. D genes are given only for firm matches. Size is stated for part of the rows, as once, few or many counts, or as a class when the clone is expanded.

abundance: NA; j_gene: TRBJ2-7; d_gene: NA; v_gene: TRBV27; CDR3aa: CASSPPWSYEQYF; CDR3nt: TGTGCCAGCAGTCCCCCGTGGAGCTACGAGCAGTACTTC
abundance: NA; j_gene: TRBJ2-7; d_gene: TRBD1; v_gene: TRBV27; CDR3aa: CASSLDRGPYEQYF; CDR3nt: TGTGCCAGCAGTTTAGACAGGGGTCCCTACGAGCAGTACTTC
abundance: NA; j_gene: TRBJ1-5; d_gene: TRBD1; v_gene: TRBV5-5; CDR3aa: CASSRDRWRQPQHF; CDR3nt: TGTGCCAGCAGTAGGGACAGGTGGCGTCAGCCCCAGCATTTT
abundance: NA; j_gene: TRBJ2-7; d_gene: NA; v_gene: TRBV9; CDR3aa: CASSVNGVRAYEQYF; CDR3nt: TGTGCCAGCAGCGTGAACGGGGTCAGAGCCTACGAGCAGTACTTC
abundance: once; j_gene: TRBJ2-7; d_gene: TRBD1; v_gene: TRBV10-3; CDR3aa: CATGDSTYEQYF; CDR3nt: TGTGCCACAGGGGACAGCACTTACGAGCAGTACTTC
abundance: once; j_gene: TRBJ1-5; d_gene: NA; v_gene: TRBV4-2; CDR3aa: CASSQVGGNQPQHF; CDR3nt: TGTGCCAGCAGCCAAGTGGGGGGCAATCAGCCCCAGCATTTT
abundance: once; j_gene: TRBJ2-7; d_gene: NA; v_gene: TRBV20-1; CDR3aa: CGARAQYEQYF; CDR3nt: TGCGGTGCTAGGGCCCAGTACGAGCAGTACTTC
abundance: NA; j_gene: TRBJ1-2; d_gene: NA; v_gene: TRBV4-3; CDR3aa: CASSQEEGSLAYGYTF; CDR3nt: TGCGCCAGCAGCCAAGAGGAGGGGAGTTTAGCCTATGGCTACACCTTC
abundance: NA; j_gene: TRBJ2-7; d_gene: TRBD1; v_gene: TRBV6-1; CDR3aa: CASSVTGTGTYEQYF; CDR3nt: TGTGCCAGCAGTGTCACCGGGACAGGAACCTACGAGCAGTACTTC
abundance: NA; j_gene: TRBJ2-3; d_gene: NA; v_gene: TRBV20-1; CDR3aa: CSASRGDTQYF; CDR3nt: TGCAGTGCTAGTAGGGGAGATACGCAGTATTTT
abundance: NA; j_gene: TRBJ2-2; d_gene: NA; v_gene: TRBV6-6; CDR3aa: CASSYPESPGELFF; CDR3nt: TGTGCCAGCAGTTACCCGGAGAGCCCCGGGGAGCTGTTTTTT
abundance: NA; j_gene: TRBJ2-7; d_gene: TRBD1; v_gene: TRBV28; CDR3aa: CASNRTPGGQGIEQYF; CDR3nt: TGTGCCAGCAACCGAACCCCCGGGGGACAGGGTATCGAGCAGTACTTC
abundance: NA; j_gene: TRBJ1-2; d_gene: NA; v_gene: TRBV27; CDR3aa: CATKFHSARYGYTF; CDR3nt: TGTGCCACGAAGTTTCACTCAGCGCGCTATGGCTACACCTTC
abundance: NA; j_gene: TRBJ2-7; d_gene: NA; v_gene: TRBV29-1; CDR3aa: CSVSGLGTFSYEQYF; CDR3nt: TGCAGCGTTTCGGGTCTTGGGACATTCTCCTACGAGCAGTACTTC
abundance: NA; j_gene: TRBJ1-1; d_gene: NA; v_gene: TRBV5-4; CDR3aa: CASSLAVDQEAFF; CDR3nt: TGTGCCAGCAGCTTGGCGGTAGACCAAGAAGCTTTCTTT
abundance: NA; j_gene: TRBJ1-1; d_gene: NA; v_gene: TRBV29-1; CDR3aa: CSVELGTNTEAFF; CDR3nt: TGCAGCGTTGAACTTGGAACGAACACTGAAGCTTTCTTT
abundance: NA; j_gene: TRBJ2-1; d_gene: TRBD2; v_gene: TRBV7-6; CDR3aa: CASSRLAGGSGEQFF; CDR3nt: TGTGCCAGCAGCCGACTAGCGGGAGGTTCCGGAGAGCAGTTCTTC
abundance: NA; j_gene: TRBJ1-5; d_gene: NA; v_gene: TRBV7-9; CDR3aa: CASSYTGTLHPNQPQHF; CDR3nt: TGTGCCAGCAGCTACACAGGGACCTTACATCCCAATCAGCCCCAGCATTTT
abundance: NA; j_gene: TRBJ1-1; d_gene: TRBD1; v_gene: TRBV5-5; CDR3aa: CASSRTGGVWGENTEAFF; CDR3nt: TGTGCCAGCAGCCGGACAGGGGGAGTATGGGGCGAGAACACTGAAGCTTTCTTT
abundance: NA; j_gene: TRBJ1-2; d_gene: NA; v_gene: TRBV4-3; CDR3aa: CASSQGGSYGYTF; CDR3nt: TGCGCCAGCAGCCAAGGGGGATCCTATGGCTACACCTTC
abundance: NA; j_gene: TRBJ2-2; d_gene: NA; v_gene: TRBV28; CDR3aa: CASSLPGTNTGELFF; CDR3nt: TGTGCCAGCAGTCTACCCGGGACGAACACCGGGGAGCTGTTTTTT
abundance: NA; j_gene: TRBJ1-1; d_gene: NA; v_gene: TRBV9; CDR3aa: CASSVVLNTEAFF; CDR3nt: TGTGCCAGCAGCGTAGTCCTGAACACTGAAGCTTTCTTT
abundance: NA; j_gene: TRBJ1-1; d_gene: NA; v_gene: TRBV27; CDR3aa: CASSSQMGHWNTEAFF; CDR3nt: TGTGCCAGCAGTTCTCAAATGGGACACTGGAACACTGAAGCTTTCTTT
abundance: NA; j_gene: TRBJ2-1; d_gene: NA; v_gene: TRBV14; CDR3aa: CASSPSVGVYNEQFF; CDR3nt: TGTGCCAGCAGCCCAAGTGTTGGTGTCTACAATGAGCAGTTCTTC
abundance: NA; j_gene: TRBJ2-2; d_gene: NA; v_gene: TRBV27; CDR3aa: CASSSANGELFF; CDR3nt: TGTGCCAGCAGTTCAGCGAACGGGGAGCTGTTTTTT
abundance: NA; j_gene: TRBJ2-7; d_gene: TRBD2; v_gene: TRBV11-2; CDR3aa: CASSQGLAGGNEQYF; CDR3nt: TGTGCCAGCAGCCAGGGACTAGCGGGAGGAAACGAGCAGTACTTC
abundance: NA; j_gene: TRBJ2-2; d_gene: TRBD2; v_gene: TRBV27; CDR3aa: CASSWGSSGSGELFF; CDR3nt: TGTGCCAGCAGTTGGGGGTCTAGCGGGAGTGGGGAGCTGTTTTTT
abundance: NA; j_gene: TRBJ2-7; d_gene: TRBD2; v_gene: TRBV2; CDR3aa: CASSDLAGGPLYEQYF; CDR3nt: TGTGCCAGCAGTGACCTAGCGGGAGGGCCTCTCTACGAGCAGTACTTC
abundance: NA; j_gene: TRBJ2-7; d_gene: NA; v_gene: TRBV7-2; CDR3aa: CASSYDRPYEQYF; CDR3nt: TGTGCCAGCAGCTACGACAGGCCCTACGAGCAGTACTTC
abundance: once; j_gene: TRBJ2-7; d_gene: NA; v_gene: TRBV7-9; CDR3aa: CASSLARSPSPNEQYF; CDR3nt: TGTGCCAGCAGCTTAGCTAGGAGTCCCTCTCCTAACGAGCAGTACTTC
abundance: NA; j_gene: TRBJ1-1; d_gene: NA; v_gene: TRBV27; CDR3aa: CASRTAGQNTEAFF; CDR3nt: TGTGCCAGCAGGACCGCCGGCCAGAACACTGAAGCTTTCTTT
abundance: NA; j_gene: TRBJ2-4; d_gene: TRBD1; v_gene: TRBV5-6; CDR3aa: CASSPGQGAAKNIQYF; CDR3nt: TGTGCCAGCAGCCCTGGACAGGGGGCAGCCAAAAACATTCAGTACTTC
abundance: NA; j_gene: TRBJ2-1; d_gene: NA; v_gene: TRBV6-6; CDR3aa: CASSYRQPSSYNEQFF; CDR3nt: TGTGCCAGCAGTTACCGGCAGCCGAGCTCCTACAATGAGCAGTTCTTC
abundance: NA; j_gene: TRBJ1-1; d_gene: NA; v_gene: TRBV9; CDR3aa: CASSRLMSTEAFF; CDR3nt: TGTGCCAGCAGCAGACTTATGAGCACTGAAGCTTTCTTT
abundance: NA; j_gene: TRBJ2-1; d_gene: TRBD2; v_gene: TRBV5-6; CDR3aa: CASSLGGGSGKDEQFF; CDR3nt: TGTGCCAGCAGCTTGGGAGGGGGTAGCGGGAAGGATGAGCAGTTCTTC
abundance: NA; j_gene: TRBJ2-1; d_gene: NA; v_gene: TRBV5-1; CDR3aa: CASSFLLDSRPEQFF; CDR3nt: TGCGCCAGCAGCTTTTTACTGGACTCCCGTCCTGAGCAGTTCTTC
abundance: NA; j_gene: TRBJ1-5; d_gene: TRBD1; v_gene: TRBV5-5; CDR3aa: CASSGQVSNQPQHF; CDR3nt: TGTGCCAGCAGCGGACAGGTTAGCAATCAGCCCCAGCATTTT
abundance: once; j_gene: TRBJ1-2; d_gene: NA; v_gene: TRBV15; CDR3aa: CATSSGRDVEGGYTF; CDR3nt: TGTGCCACCAGCAGCGGACGGGACGTGGAAGGAGGCTACACCTTC
abundance: NA; j_gene: TRBJ2-7; d_gene: TRBD2; v_gene: TRBV7-9; CDR3aa: CASSLSGTSGFSYEQYF; CDR3nt: TGTGCCAGCAGCTTATCTGGGACTAGCGGGTTCTCCTACGAGCAGTACTTC
abundance: NA; j_gene: TRBJ1-1; d_gene: NA; v_gene: TRBV6-5; CDR3aa: CASSYSLISGTEAFF; CDR3nt: TGTGCCAGCAGTTACTCACTGATATCAGGTACTGAAGCTTTCTTT
abundance: NA; j_gene: TRBJ2-1; d_gene: TRBD1; v_gene: TRBV13; CDR3aa: CASSLRTGERGNEQFF; CDR3nt: TGTGCCAGCAGCTTAAGGACAGGGGAGAGGGGGAATGAGCAGTTCTTC
abundance: NA; j_gene: TRBJ1-5; d_gene: NA; v_gene: TRBV4-3; CDR3aa: CASSQDRDQPQHF; CDR3nt: TGCGCCAGCAGCCAAGATCGGGATCAGCCCCAGCATTTT
abundance: NA; j_gene: TRBJ2-1; d_gene: NA; v_gene: TRBV7-8; CDR3aa: CASSLSRTTNNEQFF; CDR3nt: TGTGCCAGCAGCTTATCGAGGACTACCAACAATGAGCAGTTCTTC
abundance: once; j_gene: TRBJ2-1; d_gene: NA; v_gene: TRBV23-1; CDR3aa: CASSRGDPCNEQFF; CDR3nt: TGCGCCAGCAGTAGGGGGGACCCATGCAATGAGCAGTTCTTC
abundance: NA; j_gene: TRBJ1-5; d_gene: NA; v_gene: TRBV18; CDR3aa: CATPNQPQHF; CDR3nt: TGTGCCACCCCGAATCAGCCCCAGCATTTT
abundance: few; j_gene: TRBJ2-7; d_gene: NA; v_gene: TRBV6-5; CDR3aa: CASSGGTYEQYF; CDR3nt: TGTGCCAGCAGTGGGGGGACCTACGAGCAGTACTTC
abundance: NA; j_gene: TRBJ2-5; d_gene: TRBD2; v_gene: TRBV7-7; CDR3aa: CASSLSPSGQETQYF; CDR3nt: TGTGCTAGCAGCTTAAGCCCTAGCGGACAAGAGACCCAGTACTTC
abundance: NA; j_gene: TRBJ2-7; d_gene: NA; v_gene: TRBV16; CDR3aa: CASSQGHPKASYEQYF; CDR3nt: TGTGCCAGCAGCCAAGGACATCCCAAAGCGTCCTACGAGCAGTACTTC
abundance: NA; j_gene: TRBJ2-7; d_gene: TRBD1; v_gene: TRBV9; CDR3aa: CASSVGGQGASYEQYF; CDR3nt: TGTGCCAGCAGCGTAGGAGGACAGGGGGCTTCGTACGAGCAGTACTTC
abundance: NA; j_gene: TRBJ2-3; d_gene: TRBD2; v_gene: TRBV6-4; CDR3aa: CASSAGTRGAQYF; CDR3nt: TGTGCCAGCAGCGCCGGGACTAGGGGCGCGCAGTATTTT
abundance: NA; j_gene: TRBJ2-1; d_gene: TRBD2; v_gene: TRBV15; CDR3aa: CATSSGPGLAAGGEQFF; CDR3nt: TGTGCCACCAGCAGCGGACCGGGACTAGCGGCGGGAGGTGAGCAGTTCTTC
abundance: NA; j_gene: TRBJ2-2; d_gene: NA; v_gene: TRBV10-1; CDR3aa: CASSDGKHTGELFF; CDR3nt: TGCGCCAGCAGTGATGGGAAACACACCGGGGAGCTGTTTTTT
abundance: NA; j_gene: TRBJ2-7; d_gene: NA; v_gene: TRBV5-6; CDR3aa: CASSLGVSYEQYF; CDR3nt: TGTGCCAGCAGCTTGGGCGTCTCCTACGAGCAGTACTTC
abundance: NA; j_gene: TRBJ2-5; d_gene: NA; v_gene: TRBV7-7; CDR3aa: CASSSPRGAGETQYF; CDR3nt: TGTGCCAGCAGCTCCCCTCGCGGAGCAGGAGAGACCCAGTACTTC
abundance: NA; j_gene: TRBJ2-1; d_gene: NA; v_gene: TRBV7-9; CDR3aa: CASSPRAGTPDYNEQFF; CDR3nt: TGTGCCAGCAGTCCTAGGGCAGGGACACCCGACTACAATGAGCAGTTCTTC